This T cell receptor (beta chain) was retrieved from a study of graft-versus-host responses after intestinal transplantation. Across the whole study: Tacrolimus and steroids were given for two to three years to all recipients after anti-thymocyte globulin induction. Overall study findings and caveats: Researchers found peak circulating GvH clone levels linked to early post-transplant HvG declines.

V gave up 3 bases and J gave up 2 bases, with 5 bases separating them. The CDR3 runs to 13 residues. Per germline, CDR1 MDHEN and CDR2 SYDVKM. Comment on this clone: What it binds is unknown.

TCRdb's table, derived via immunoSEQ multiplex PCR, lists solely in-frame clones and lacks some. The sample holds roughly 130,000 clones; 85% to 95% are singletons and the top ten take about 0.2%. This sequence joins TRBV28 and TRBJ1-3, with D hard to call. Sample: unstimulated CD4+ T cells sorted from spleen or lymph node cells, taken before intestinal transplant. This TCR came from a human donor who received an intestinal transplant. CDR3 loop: CASSFSPGNTIYF. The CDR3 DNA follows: TGTGCCAGCAGTTTTTCCCCTGGAAACACCATATATTTT.